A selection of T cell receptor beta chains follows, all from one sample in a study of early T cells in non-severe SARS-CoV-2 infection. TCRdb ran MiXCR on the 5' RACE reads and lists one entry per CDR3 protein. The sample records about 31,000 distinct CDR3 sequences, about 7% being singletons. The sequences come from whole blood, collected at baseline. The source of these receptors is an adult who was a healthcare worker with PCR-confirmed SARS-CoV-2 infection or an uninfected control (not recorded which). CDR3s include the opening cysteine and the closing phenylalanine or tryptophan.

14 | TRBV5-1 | CASSPGTDRVTQYF
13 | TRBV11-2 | CASSFNGGTEAFF
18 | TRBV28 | CASSLLSGAGTFLNEQYF
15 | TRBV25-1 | CASSDPGTGGTEAFF
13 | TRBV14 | CASSRRIPAVQYF
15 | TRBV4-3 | CASSQGAGFVTEAFF
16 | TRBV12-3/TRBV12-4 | CASSLSGVEGGPEAFF
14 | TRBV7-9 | CASTETSSHNEQFF
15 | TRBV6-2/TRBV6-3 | CASTYGLAGVWEQFF
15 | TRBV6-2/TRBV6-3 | CASSYLTWKNTEAFF
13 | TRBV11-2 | CASSLGPPYEQYF
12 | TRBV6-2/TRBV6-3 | CASTRRDNEQFF
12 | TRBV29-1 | CSVVVSSYEQYF
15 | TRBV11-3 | CASSPAPGTSDEQFF
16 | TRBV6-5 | CASSHRRDGLTDTQYF
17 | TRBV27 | CASSVRGGGYSNQPQHF
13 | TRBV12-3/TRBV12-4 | CASSDRGWSPLHF
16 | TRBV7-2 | CASSYRLAVRLGTQYF
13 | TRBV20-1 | CSAGGQGEVIQYF
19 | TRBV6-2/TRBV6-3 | CASSYSEPEWRALYNEQFF
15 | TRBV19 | CASSISPAGGLEQFF
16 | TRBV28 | CASSSGAGQGVREQYF
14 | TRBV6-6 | CASRGYRADTEAFF
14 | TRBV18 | CASSPGTDNSPLHF
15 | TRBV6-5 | CASSYSGQGNQPQHF
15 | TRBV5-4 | CASSLGTFRGNGYTF
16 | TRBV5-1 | CASSLSLGLAYNEQFF
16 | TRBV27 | CASQRLRGGNNSPLHF
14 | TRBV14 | CASSGGDYNSPLHF
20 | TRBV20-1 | CSASGRRTSGSSFLSGELFF
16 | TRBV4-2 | CASSQRSGKDGETQYF
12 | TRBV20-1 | CSAIRGYNEQFF
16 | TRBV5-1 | CASSLEVAGRADTQYF
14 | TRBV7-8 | CASRFRDLHNEQFF
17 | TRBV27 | CASSPIGGFLMNTEAFF
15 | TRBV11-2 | CASSFFGGPTDTQYF
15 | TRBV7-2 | CASSLVAGGPDTQYF
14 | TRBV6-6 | CASSYDRGRSPLHF
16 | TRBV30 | CAWSSGSAGVSDTQYF
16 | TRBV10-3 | CAISESDLLAKNIQYF
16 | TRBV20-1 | CSARDFLAGDVGELFF
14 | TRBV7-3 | CASGLQGPGGTQYF
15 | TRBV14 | CASSHLDRVDDGYTF
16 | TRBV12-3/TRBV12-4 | CASSLARTSGMDTQYF
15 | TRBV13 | CASSPTGLAGNEQFF
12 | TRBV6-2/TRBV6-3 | CASEGQSYEQYF
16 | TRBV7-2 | CASSLNRQGGTGELFF
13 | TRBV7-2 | CASRPEGLHEQFF
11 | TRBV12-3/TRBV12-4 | CASSRDGEAFF
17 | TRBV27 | CASSMRGGAYVDEKLFF
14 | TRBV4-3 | CASSQTVSNYGYTF
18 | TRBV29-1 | CSVDGFAEVANNQETQYF
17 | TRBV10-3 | CAISEPVVAGGQDTQYF
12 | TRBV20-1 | CSARTAGEKLFF